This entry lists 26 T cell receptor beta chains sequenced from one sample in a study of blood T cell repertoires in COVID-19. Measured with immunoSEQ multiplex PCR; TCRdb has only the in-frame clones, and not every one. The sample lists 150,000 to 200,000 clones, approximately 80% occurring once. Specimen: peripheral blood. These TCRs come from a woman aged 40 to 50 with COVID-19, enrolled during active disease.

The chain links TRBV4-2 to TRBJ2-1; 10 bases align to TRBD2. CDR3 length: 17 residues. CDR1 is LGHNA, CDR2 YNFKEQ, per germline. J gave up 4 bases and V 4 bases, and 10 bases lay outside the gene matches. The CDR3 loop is CASSPRGSGGSYNEQFF. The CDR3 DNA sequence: TGTGCCAGCAGCCCCCGGGGTAGCGGGGGGTCTTACAATGAGCAGTTCTTC.

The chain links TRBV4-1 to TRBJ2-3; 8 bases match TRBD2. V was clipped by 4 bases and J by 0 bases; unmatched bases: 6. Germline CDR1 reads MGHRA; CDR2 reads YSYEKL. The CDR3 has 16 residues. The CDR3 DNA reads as TGCGCCAGCAGCCGCACTAGCGGCCCTAGCACAGATACGCAGTATTTT. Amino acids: CASSRTSGPSTDTQYF.

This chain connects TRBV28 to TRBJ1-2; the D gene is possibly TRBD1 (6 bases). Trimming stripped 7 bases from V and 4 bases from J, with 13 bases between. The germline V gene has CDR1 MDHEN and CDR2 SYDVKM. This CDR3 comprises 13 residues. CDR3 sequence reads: CASKDSPGYGYTF. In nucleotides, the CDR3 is TGTGCCAGCAAGGACAGTCCGGGCTATGGCTACACCTTC.

The CDR3 loop reads CASSSDRNTEAFF. CDR3 sequence (DNA): TGTGCCAGCTCATCGGACAGGAACACTGAAGCTTTCTTT. V gene TRBV18 combines with J gene TRBJ1-1, with D possibly being TRBD1 (6 bases). This CDR3 has 13 amino acids. Looked up from germline, CDR1 is KGHSH and CDR2 is LQKENI. V gave up 5 bases and J gave up 1 base, with 8 bases separating them.

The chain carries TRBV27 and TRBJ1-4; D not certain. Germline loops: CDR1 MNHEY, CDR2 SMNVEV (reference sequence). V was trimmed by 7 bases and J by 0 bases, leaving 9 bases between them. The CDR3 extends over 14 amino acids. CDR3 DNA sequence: TGTGCCAGCACTGGGAGTGCAACTAATGAAAAACTGTTTTTT. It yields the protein CASTGSATNEKLFF. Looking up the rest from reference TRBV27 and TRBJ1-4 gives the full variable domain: EAQVTQNPRYLITVTGKKLTVTCSQNMNHEYMSWYRQDPGLGLRQIYYSMNVEVTDKGDVPEGYKVSRKEKRNFPLILESPSPNQTSLYFCASTGSATNEKLFFGSGTQLSVL.

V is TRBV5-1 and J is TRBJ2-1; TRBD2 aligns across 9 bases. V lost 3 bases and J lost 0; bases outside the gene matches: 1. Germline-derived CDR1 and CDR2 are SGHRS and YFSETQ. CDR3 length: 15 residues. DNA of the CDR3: TGCGCCAGCAGCTATAGCGGGAGCTCCTACAATGAGCAGTTCTTC. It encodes CASSYSGSSYNEQFF.

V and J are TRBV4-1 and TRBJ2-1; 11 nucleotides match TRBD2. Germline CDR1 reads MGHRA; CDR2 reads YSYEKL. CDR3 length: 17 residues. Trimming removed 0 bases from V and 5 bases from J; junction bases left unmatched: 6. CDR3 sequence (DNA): TGCGCCAGCAGCCAAGAGAGTGCACTAGCGGGAGACAATGAGCAGTTCTTC. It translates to CASSQESALAGDNEQFF.

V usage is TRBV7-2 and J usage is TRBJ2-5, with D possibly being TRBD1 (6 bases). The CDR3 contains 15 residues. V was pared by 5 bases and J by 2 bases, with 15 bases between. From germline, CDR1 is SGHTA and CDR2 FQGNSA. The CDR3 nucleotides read TGTGCCAGCAGCAACTCGGGACATCCTCAAGAGACCCAGTACTTC. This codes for CASSNSGHPQETQYF.

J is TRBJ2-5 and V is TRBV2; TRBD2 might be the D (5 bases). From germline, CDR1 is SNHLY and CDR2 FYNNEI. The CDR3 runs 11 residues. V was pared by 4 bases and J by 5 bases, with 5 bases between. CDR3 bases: TGTGCCAGCAGTGCTAGCGAGACCCAGTACTTC. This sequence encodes CASSASETQYF.

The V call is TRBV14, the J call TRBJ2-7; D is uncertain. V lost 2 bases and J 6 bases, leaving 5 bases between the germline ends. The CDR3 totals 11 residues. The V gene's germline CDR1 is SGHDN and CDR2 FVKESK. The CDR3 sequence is CASSQYLEQYF. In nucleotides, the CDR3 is TGTGCCAGCAGCCAATATCTCGAGCAGTACTTC. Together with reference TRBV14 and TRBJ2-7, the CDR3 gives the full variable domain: EAGVTQFPSHSVIEKGQTVTLRCDPISGHDNLYWYRRVMGKEIKFLLHFVKESKQDESGMPNNRFLAERTGGTYSTLKVQPAELEDSGVYFCASSQYLEQYFGPGTRLTVT.

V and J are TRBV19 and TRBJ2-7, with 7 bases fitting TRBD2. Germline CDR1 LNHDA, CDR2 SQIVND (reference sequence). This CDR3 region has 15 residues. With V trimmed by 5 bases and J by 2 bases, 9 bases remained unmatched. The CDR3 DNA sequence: TGTGCCAGTAGTTTCGACCTGGGGGGGACCTACGAGCAGTACTTC. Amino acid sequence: CASSFDLGGTYEQYF.

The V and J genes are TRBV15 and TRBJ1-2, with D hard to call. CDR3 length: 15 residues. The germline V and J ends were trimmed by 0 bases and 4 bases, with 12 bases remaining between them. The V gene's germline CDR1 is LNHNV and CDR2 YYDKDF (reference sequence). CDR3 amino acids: CATSREVSLFYGYTF. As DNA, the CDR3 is TGTGCCACCAGCAGAGAAGTGAGTCTATTCTATGGCTACACCTTC.

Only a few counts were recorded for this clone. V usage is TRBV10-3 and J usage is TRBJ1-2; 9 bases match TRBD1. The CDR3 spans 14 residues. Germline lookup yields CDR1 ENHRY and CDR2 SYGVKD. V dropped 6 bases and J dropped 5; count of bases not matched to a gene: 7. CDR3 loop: CAISQAGQGYGYTF. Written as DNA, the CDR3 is TGTGCCATCAGCCAAGCGGGACAGGGATATGGCTACACCTTC.

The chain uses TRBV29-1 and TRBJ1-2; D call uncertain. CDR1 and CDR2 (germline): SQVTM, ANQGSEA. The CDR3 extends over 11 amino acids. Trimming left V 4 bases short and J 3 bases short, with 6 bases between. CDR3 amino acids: CSVGVDYGYTF. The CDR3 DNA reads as TGCAGCGTTGGCGTGGACTATGGCTACACCTTC.

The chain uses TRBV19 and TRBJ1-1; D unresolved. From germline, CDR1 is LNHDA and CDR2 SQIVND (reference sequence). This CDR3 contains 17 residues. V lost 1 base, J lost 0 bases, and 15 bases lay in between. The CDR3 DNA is TGTGCCAGTAGTATAGGTGGGCGCACCGGGATGAACACTGAAGCTTTCTTT. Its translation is CASSIGGRTGMNTEAFF.

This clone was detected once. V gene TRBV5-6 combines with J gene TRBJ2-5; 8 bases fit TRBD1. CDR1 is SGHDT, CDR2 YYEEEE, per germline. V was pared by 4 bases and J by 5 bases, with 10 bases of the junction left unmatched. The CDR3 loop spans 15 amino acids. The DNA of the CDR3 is TGTGCCAGCAGCCCCAGGGCAGGGGGCTGGGAGACCCAGTACTTC. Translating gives CASSPRAGGWETQYF.

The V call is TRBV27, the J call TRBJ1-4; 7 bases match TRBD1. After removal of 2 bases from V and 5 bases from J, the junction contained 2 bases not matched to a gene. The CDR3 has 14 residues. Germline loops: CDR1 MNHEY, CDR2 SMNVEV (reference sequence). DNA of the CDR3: TGTGCCAGCAGTTTAGGGGGACAGAATGAAAAACTGTTTTTT. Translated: CASSLGGQNEKLFF.

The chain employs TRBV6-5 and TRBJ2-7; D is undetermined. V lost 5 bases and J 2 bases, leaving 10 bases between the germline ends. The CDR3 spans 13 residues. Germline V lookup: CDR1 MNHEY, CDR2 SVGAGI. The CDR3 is CASSRVEAYEQYF. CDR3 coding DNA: TGTGCCAGCAGTCGGGTGGAAGCCTACGAGCAGTACTTC.

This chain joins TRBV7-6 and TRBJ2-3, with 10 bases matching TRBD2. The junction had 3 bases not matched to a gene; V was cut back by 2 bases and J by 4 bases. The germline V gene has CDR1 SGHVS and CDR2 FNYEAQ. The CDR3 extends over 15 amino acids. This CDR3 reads CASSLLSGGADTQYF. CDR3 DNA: TGTGCCAGCAGCTTATTAAGCGGGGGGGCAGATACGCAGTATTTT.

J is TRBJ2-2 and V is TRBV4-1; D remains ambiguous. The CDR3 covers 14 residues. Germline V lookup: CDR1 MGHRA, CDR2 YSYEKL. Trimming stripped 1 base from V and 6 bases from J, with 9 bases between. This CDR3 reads CASSQVISPGELFF. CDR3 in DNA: TGCGCCAGCAGCCAAGTTATTAGCCCCGGGGAGCTGTTTTTT.

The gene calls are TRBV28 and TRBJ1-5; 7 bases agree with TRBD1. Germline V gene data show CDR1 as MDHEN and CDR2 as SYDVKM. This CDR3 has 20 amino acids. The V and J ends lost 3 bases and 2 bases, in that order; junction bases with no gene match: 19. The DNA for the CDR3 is TGTGCCAGCAGTTTTGGCCCAGAGGGGGCTGTGACCTTTGGCAATCAGCCCCAGCATTTT. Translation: CASSFGPEGAVTFGNQPQHF.

Written as DNA, the CDR3 is TGTGCCAGCAGCTCGGGACTAGCGGGAGTGAATGAGCAGTTCTTC. This codes for CASSSGLAGVNEQFF. This chain links TRBV7-9 with TRBJ2-1; 14 nucleotides align to TRBD2. In germline, CDR1 is SEHNR, CDR2 FQNEAQ (reference sequence). Trimming cost V 4 bases and J 7 bases; bases outside gene matches: 3. This CDR3 region has 15 residues.

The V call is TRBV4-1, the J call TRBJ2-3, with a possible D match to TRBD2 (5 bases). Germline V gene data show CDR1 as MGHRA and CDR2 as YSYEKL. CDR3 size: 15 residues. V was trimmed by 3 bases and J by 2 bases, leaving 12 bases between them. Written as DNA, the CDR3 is TGCGCCAGCAGCCACAGGTCGGGGTTCACAGATACGCAGTATTTT. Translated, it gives CASSHRSGFTDTQYF.

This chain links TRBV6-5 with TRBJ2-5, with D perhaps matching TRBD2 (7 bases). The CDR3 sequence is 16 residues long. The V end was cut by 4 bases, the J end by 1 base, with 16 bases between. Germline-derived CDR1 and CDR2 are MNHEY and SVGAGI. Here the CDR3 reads CASSSWRGGTQETQYF. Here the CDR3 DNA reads TGTGCCAGCAGTTCTTGGAGGGGGGGGACCCAAGAGACCCAGTACTTC.

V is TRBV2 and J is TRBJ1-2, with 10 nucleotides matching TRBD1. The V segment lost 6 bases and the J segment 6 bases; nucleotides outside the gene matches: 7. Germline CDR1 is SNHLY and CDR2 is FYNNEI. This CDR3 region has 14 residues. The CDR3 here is CASRWTGGEDGYTF. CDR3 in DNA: TGTGCCAGCAGATGGACAGGGGGAGAGGATGGCTACACCTTC. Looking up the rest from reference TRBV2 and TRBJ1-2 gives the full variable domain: EPEVTQTPSHQVTQMGQEVILRCVPISNHLYFYWYRQILGQKVEFLVSFYNNEISEKSEIFDDQFSVERPDGSNFTLKIRSTKLEDSAMYFCASRWTGGEDGYTFGSGTRLTVV.

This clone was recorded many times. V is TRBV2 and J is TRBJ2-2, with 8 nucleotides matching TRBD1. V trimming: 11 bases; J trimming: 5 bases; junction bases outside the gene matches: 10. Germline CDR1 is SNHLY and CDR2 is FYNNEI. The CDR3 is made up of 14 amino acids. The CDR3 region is CASYRDRKTGELFF. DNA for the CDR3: TGTGCCTCCTACCGGGACAGGAAAACCGGGGAGCTGTTTTTT.